This T cell receptor beta chain was documented in a study of blood T cell repertoires in COVID-19 (dated by TCRdb to between 2020 and 2021). A note on the overall study: Samples from collaborators originated in the United States, Italy and Spain and spanned both the acute and convalescent phases of COVID-19. The material from the prospective study consisted of cDNA or gDNA derived from T cells, B-cell-depleted T cells, or PBMCs. Subjects who had been exposed to COVID-19, were actively infected with it, or had recovered from it provided the deeply sampled blood TCRbeta repertoires that made up the dataset. A freely available public database, intended as a resource for researchers studying the immune response to SARS-CoV-2, is where the repertoires were released. Samples came from the ongoing ImmuneRACE study (first 160 participants) plus 1,254 subjects from 6 global collaborators. Sample metadata almost always included a de-identified subject ID, COVID-19 status, age in years and sex. Where available, HLA class I and class II types were obtained from metadata supplied by the sample provider rather than from assay-based typing. Study-wide conclusions, independent of this receptor: How much clinical and demographic metadata was included differed by source and by participant, and the metadata was provided uncurated.

The collaborating institutions used their own protocols to collect whole blood in K2EDTA tubes. Collaborator samples were shipped for TCRbeta analysis as frozen whole blood, isolated PBMCs, or DNA extracted from either sample type. For CDR1 and CDR2, the germline V gene (reference sequence) lists LNHDA and SQIVND. V sheds 5 bases and J sheds 2 bases, leaving 14 bases between their ends. Including the terminal cysteine and phenylalanine, the CDR3 comprises 15 residues. The retained sequence is limited to the CDR3, 45 bases, with the frame set at the first base. Details on this clone: What antigen it recognizes has not been identified. No base quality information exists; no much larger clone differs at one position.

TCRbeta CDR3 regions were amplified from genomic DNA by means of the immunoSEQ Assay, a bias-controlled multiplex PCR. Under the source paper's analysis protocol: The number of nucleated cells in each sample was estimated by amplification of reference gene primers within the assay. To quantify the absolute abundance of each unique TCRbeta CDR3 rearrangement, sequence reads were collapsed and filtered. For each sample, productive Simpson clonality was calculated by taking the square root of Simpson's diversity index across productive rearrangements. As stored in TCRdb, this immuneACCESS dataset retains in-frame rearrangements with V and J assigned. A fraction of the clones does not appear; measured against another copy, unresolved V genes explain less than half of the discrepancy, and the remainder lacks a known reason. Clone size and V and J calls were adopted from that table, with D and trimming inferred from the DNA. A total of 130,000 or so clones appear in this sample, 84% of them only once. The ten largest account for under 1.5% of the sample.

The V and J genes are TRBV19 and TRBJ2-3; the best D guess is TRBD2, with 6 bases matching. The sequence derives from a man in his 60s with acute or convalescent COVID-19. Sample: peripheral blood. The DNA is TGTGCCAGTAGTGCCGGGCCGGGACTCACAGATACGCAGTATTTT. The translation is CASSAGPGLTDTQYF.